The TCR beta chain under discussion was sequenced for a study of blood T cell repertoires in COVID-19. As for the study in general: Acute and convalescent COVID-19 samples came from the United States, Italy and Spain. From T cells, B-cell-depleted T cells, or PBMCs came the material, which was cDNA or gDNA.

Original processing notes: Counts of nucleated cells, estimated from reference gene primer amplification, were obtained. Profiling relied on immunoSEQ multiplex PCR, and the TCRdb table lists in-frame clones only, not all of them. V and J calls and clone size are as listed in that table; D and trimming were resolved from the DNA. The data contain 400,000 to 450,000 clones, approximately 90% of them singletons. This CDR3 region has 13 residues. Germline V CDR1 and CDR2: MNHEY, SVGAGI. Trimming took off 8 bases at V and 0 bases at J, with 10 bases between the two ends. The receptor was derived from a woman between 25 and 40 years old with active or convalescent COVID-19. This chain connects TRBV6-5 to TRBJ1-1, with D hard to call. Specimen: peripheral blood. Written as DNA, the CDR3 is TGTGCCAGCCAGACTGGAATGAACACTGAAGCTTTCTTT. Its translation: CASQTGMNTEAFF.